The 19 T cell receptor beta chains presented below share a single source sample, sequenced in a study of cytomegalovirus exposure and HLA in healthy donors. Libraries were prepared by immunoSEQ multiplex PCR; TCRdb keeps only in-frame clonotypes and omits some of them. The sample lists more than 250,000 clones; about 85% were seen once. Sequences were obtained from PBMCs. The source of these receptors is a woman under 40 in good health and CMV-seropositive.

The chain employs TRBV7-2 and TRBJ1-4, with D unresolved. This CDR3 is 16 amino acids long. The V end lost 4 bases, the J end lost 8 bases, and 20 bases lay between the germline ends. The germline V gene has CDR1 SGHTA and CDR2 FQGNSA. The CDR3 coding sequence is TGTGCCAGCAGCTCGACGAGGGTTAGGCAACTCGAAAAACTGTTTTTT. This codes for CASSSTRVRQLEKLFF. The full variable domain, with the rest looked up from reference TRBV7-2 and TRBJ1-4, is GAGVSQSPSNKVTEKGKDVELRCDPISGHTALYWYRQSLGQGLEFLIYFQGNSAPDKSGLPSDRFSAERTGGSVSTLTIQRTQQEDSAVYLCASSSTRVRQLEKLFFGSGTQLSVL.

CDR3 sequence (DNA): TGTGCCAGCAGTCAAGCCGGGAGGGACACTGAAGCTTTCTTT. This sequence encodes CASSQAGRDTEAFF. This chain connects TRBV6-5 to TRBJ1-1; D gene uncertain. V lost 5 bases, J lost 3 bases, and 13 bases lay in between. Germline values: CDR1 MNHEY, CDR2 SVGAGI. The CDR3 has 14 residues.

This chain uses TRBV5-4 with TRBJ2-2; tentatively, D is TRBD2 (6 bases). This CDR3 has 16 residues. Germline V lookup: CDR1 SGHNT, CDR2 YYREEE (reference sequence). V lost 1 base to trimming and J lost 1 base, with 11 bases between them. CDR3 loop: CASSLQAGLNTGELFF. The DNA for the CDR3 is TGTGCCAGCAGCTTGCAAGCGGGCCTGAACACCGGGGAGCTGTTTTTT.

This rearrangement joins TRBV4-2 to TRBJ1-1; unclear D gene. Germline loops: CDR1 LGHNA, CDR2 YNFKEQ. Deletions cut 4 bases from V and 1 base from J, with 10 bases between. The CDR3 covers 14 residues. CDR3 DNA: TGTGCCAGCAGCCCGAGGGTGGAGAACACTGAAGCTTTCTTT. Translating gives CASSPRVENTEAFF.

CDR3: CASSPGDRGNQETQYF. The CDR3 DNA sequence: TGTGCCAGCTCACCGGGGGACAGGGGAAATCAAGAGACCCAGTACTTC. The gene calls are TRBV18 and TRBJ2-5; 10 nucleotides line up with TRBD1. Looked up from germline, CDR1 is KGHSH and CDR2 is LQKENI. The V and J ends lost 3 bases and 2 bases, in that order; junction bases with no gene match: 6. The CDR3 length is 16 residues.

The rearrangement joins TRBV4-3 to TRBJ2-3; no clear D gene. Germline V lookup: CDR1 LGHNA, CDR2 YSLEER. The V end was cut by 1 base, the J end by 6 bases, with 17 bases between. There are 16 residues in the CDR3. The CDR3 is CASSQVARNGHDTQYF. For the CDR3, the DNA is TGCGCCAGCAGCCAAGTTGCGCGGAACGGGCATGATACGCAGTATTTT.

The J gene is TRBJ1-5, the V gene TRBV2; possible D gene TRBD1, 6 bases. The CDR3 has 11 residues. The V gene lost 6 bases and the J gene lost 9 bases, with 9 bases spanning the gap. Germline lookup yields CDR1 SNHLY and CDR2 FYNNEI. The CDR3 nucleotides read TGTGCCAGCAGGATACAGGGGCCCCAGCATTTT. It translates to CASRIQGPQHF.

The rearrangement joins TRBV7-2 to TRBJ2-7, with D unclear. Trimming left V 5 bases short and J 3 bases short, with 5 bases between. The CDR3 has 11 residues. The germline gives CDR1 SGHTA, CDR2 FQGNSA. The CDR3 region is CASSNSYEQYF. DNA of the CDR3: TGTGCCAGCAGCAACAGCTACGAGCAGTACTTC. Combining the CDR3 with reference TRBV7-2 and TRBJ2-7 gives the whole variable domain GAGVSQSPSNKVTEKGKDVELRCDPISGHTALYWYRQSLGQGLEFLIYFQGNSAPDKSGLPSDRFSAERTGGSVSTLTIQRTQQEDSAVYLCASSNSYEQYFGPGTRLTVT.

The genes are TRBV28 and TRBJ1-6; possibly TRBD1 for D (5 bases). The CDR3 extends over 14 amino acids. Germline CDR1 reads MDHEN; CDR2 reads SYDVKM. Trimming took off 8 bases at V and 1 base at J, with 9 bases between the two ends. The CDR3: CASRGGSYNSPLHF. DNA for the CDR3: TGTGCCAGCCGTGGGGGTTCCTATAATTCACCCCTCCACTTT. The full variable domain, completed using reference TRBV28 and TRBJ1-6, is DVKVTQSSRYLVKRTGEKVFLECVQDMDHENMFWYRQDPGLGLRLIYFSYDVKMKEKGDIPEGYSVSREKKERFSLILESASTNQTSMYLCASRGGSYNSPLHFGNGTRLTVT.

In nucleotides, the CDR3 is TGTGCCAGCAGTAGTCCCGGGACTAGCCGCAATGAGCAGTTCTTC. Translating it yields CASSSPGTSRNEQFF. The chain has TRBV28 and TRBJ2-1, with 9 bases matching TRBD2. Trimming at V came to 5 bases and at J to 6 bases, leaving 8 bases not matched to a gene. CDR3 length: 15 amino acids. Germline V gene lookup returns CDR1 MDHEN and CDR2 SYDVKM.

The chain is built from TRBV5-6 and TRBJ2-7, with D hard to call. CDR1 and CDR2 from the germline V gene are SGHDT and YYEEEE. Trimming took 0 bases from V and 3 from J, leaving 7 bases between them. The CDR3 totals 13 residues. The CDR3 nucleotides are TGTGCCAGCAGCTTGGGCTATCTCTACGAGCAGTACTTC. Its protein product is CASSLGYLYEQYF. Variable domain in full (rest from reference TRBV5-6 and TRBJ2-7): DAGVTQSPTHLIKTRGQQVTLRCSPKSGHDTVSWYQQALGQGPQFIFQYYEEEERQRGNFPDRFSGHQFPNYSSELNVNALLLGDSALYLCASSLGYLYEQYFGPGTRLTVT.

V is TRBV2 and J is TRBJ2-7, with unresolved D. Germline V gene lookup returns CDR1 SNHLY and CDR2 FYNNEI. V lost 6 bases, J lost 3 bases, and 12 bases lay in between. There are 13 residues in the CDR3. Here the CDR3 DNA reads TGTGCCAGCAGGGCCGGATCCATCTACGAGCAGTACTTC. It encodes CASRAGSIYEQYF. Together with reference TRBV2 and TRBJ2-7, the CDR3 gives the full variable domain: EPEVTQTPSHQVTQMGQEVILRCVPISNHLYFYWYRQILGQKVEFLVSFYNNEISEKSEIFDDQFSVERPDGSNFTLKIRSTKLEDSAMYFCASRAGSIYEQYFGPGTRLTVT.

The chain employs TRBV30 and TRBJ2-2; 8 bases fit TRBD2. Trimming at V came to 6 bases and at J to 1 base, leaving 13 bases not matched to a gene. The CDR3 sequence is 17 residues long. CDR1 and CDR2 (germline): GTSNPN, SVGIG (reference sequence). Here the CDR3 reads CACHTGGGGQNTGELFF. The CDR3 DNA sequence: TGTGCCTGCCATACGGGAGGGGGAGGGCAGAACACCGGGGAGCTGTTTTTT.

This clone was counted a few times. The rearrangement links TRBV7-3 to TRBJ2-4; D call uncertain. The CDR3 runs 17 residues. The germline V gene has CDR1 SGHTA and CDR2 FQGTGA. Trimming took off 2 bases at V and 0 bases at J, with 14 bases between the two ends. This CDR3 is CASSLSGGQRAKNIQYF. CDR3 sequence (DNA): TGTGCCAGCAGCTTATCCGGCGGCCAAAGAGCCAAAAACATTCAGTACTTC.

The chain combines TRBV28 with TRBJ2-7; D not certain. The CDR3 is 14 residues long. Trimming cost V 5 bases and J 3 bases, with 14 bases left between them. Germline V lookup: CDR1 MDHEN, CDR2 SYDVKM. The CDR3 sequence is CASSPYRAHYEQYF. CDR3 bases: TGTGCCAGCAGTCCCTACAGAGCCCACTACGAGCAGTACTTC.

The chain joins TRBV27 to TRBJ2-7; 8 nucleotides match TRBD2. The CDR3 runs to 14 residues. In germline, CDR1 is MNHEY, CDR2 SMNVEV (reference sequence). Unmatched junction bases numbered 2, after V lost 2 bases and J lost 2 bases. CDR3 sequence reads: CASSLSGGTYEQYF. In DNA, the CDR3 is TGTGCCAGCAGTTTAAGCGGGGGTACCTACGAGCAGTACTTC.

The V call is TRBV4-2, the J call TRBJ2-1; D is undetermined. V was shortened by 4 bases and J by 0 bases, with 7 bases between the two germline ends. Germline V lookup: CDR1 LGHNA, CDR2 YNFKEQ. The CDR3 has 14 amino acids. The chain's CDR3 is CASSPESSYNEQFF. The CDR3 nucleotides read TGTGCCAGCAGCCCCGAGAGCTCCTACAATGAGCAGTTCTTC.

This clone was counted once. Here the CDR3 DNA reads TGTGCCTGGAGTGTATTGTCCGGGGGAGAGACCCAGTACTTC. Protein sequence: CAWSVLSGGETQYF. V is TRBV30 and J is TRBJ2-5; D may be TRBD2 (6 bases). The V gene lost 0 bases and the J gene lost 4 bases, with 12 bases spanning the gap. CDR1 is GTSNPN and CDR2 is SVGIG in the germline V gene (reference sequence). This CDR3 has 14 residues.

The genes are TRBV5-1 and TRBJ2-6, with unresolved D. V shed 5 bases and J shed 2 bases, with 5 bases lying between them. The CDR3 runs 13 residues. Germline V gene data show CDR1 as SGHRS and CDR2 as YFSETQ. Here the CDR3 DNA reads TGCGCCAGCAGGGAAGCTGGGGCCAACGTCCTGACTTTC. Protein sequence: CASREAGANVLTF.